This T cell receptor (beta chain) originates from a study of T cell responses to AZD1222 COVID-19 vaccine. Concerning this clone itself: The antigen is undetermined.

Notes on the study in general: Spike-specific TCR repertoires showed rising breadth and depth after two AZD1222 doses. Only a handful of individuals given AZD1222 were seropositive at baseline. There were repertoire samples only from the period after the peak T cell response. The donor cohort was predominantly white British with a female majority, and clonal diversity may have been underestimated.

The repertoire was sequenced with immunoSEQ multiplex PCR; TCRdb's copy has only in-frame clones and lacks some. The sample contains about 150,000 clones, about 89% of which appear only once. Germline CDR1 reads LGHDT; CDR2 reads YNNKEL (reference sequence). The CDR3 runs 14 residues. The V segment lost 1 base and the J segment 5 bases; nucleotides outside the gene matches: 5. The sequence derives from an adult in good health. The V gene is TRBV3-1 (or the pseudogene TRBV3-2), the J gene TRBJ2-7, with 7 bases matching TRBD2. Specimen: peripheral blood, collected on day 0 of MenACWY control vaccination. This CDR3 is CASSQGGRGDEQYF. The CDR3 nucleotides read TGTGCCAGCAGCCAAGGCGGGAGAGGCGACGAGCAGTACTTC.